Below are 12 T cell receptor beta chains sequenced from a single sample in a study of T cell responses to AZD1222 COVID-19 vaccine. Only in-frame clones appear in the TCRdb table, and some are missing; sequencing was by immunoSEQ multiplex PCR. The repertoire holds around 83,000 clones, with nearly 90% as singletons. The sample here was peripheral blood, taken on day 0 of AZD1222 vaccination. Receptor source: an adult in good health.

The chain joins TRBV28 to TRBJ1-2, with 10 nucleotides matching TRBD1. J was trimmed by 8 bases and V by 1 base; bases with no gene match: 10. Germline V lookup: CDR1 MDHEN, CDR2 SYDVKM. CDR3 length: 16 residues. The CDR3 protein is CASSLSTTGGRRGYTF. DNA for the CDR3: TGTGCCAGCAGTTTATCGACGACAGGGGGCCGCAGAGGCTACACCTTC.

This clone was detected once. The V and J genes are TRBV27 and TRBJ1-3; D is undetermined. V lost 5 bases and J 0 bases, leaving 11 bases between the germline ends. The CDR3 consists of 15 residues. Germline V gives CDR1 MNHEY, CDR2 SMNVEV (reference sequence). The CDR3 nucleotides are TGTGCCAGCAGTCGTACAGCCGTCTCTGGAAACACCATATATTTT. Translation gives CASSRTAVSGNTIYF.

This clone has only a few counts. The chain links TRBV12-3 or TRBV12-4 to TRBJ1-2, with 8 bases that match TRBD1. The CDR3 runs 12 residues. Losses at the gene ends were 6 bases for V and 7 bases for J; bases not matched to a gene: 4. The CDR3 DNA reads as TGTGCCAGCAGGCCAGGGGGCGGTGGCTACACCTTC. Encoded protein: CASRPGGGGYTF.

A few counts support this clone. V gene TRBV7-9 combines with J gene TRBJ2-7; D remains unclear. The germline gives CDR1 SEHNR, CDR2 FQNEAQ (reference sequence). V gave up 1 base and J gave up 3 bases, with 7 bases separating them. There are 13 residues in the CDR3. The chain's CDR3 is CASSLGSYYEQYF. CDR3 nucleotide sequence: TGTGCCAGCAGCTTAGGGAGCTACTACGAGCAGTACTTC.

The CDR3 region is CASSRDTGYGYTF. The CDR3 nucleotides are TGTGCCAGTAGCCGGGACACTGGGTATGGCTACACCTTC. This chain connects TRBV19 to TRBJ1-2; a weak D match, TRBD1 (6 bases). The CDR3 length is 13 residues. The V end was cut by 6 bases, the J end by 5 bases, with 13 bases between. The germline V gene encodes CDR1 LNHDA and CDR2 SQIVND (reference sequence).

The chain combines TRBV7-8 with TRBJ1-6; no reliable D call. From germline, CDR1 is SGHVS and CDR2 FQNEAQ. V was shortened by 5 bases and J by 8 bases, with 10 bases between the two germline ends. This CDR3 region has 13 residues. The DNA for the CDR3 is TGTGCCAGCAGCCCACGGTGGGATTCACCCCTCCACTTT. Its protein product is CASSPRWDSPLHF.

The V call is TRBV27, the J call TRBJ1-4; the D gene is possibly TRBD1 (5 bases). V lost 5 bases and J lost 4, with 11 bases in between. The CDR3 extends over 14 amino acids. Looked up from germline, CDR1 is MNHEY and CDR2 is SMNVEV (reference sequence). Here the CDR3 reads CASSQGAYNEKLFF. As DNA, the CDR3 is TGTGCCAGCAGTCAGGGTGCCTATAATGAAAAACTGTTTTTT.

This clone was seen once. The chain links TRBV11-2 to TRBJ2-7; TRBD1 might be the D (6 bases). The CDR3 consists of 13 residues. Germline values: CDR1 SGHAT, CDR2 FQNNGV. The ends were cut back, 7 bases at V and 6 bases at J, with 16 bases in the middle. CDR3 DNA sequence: TGTGCCAGCACTCAAACAGGGATATTCGAGCAGTACTTC. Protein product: CASTQTGIFEQYF. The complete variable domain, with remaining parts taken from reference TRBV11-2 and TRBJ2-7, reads EAGVAQSPRYKIIEKRQSVAFWCNPISGHATLYWYQQILGQGPKLLIQFQNNGVVDDSQLPKDRFSAERLKGVDSTLKIQPAKLEDSAVYLCASTQTGIFEQYFGPGTRLTVT.

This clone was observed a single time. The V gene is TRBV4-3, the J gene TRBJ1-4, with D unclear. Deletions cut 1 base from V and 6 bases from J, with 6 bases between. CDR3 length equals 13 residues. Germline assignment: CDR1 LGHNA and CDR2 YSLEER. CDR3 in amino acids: CASSQVSYEKLFF. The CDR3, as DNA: TGCGCCAGCAGCCAAGTGAGCTATGAAAAACTGTTTTTT.

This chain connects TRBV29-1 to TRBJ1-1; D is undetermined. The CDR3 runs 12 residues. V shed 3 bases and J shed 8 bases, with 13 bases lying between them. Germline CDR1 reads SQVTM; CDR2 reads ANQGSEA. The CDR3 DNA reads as TGCAGCGTTGATCGTTTCGCGACAGAAGCTTTCTTT. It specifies CSVDRFATEAFF.

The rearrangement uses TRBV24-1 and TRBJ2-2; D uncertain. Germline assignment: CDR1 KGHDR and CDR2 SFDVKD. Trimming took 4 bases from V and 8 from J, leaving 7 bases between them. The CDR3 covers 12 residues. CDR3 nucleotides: TGTGCCACCAGTGAAGGTTGGGGGGAGCTGTTTTTT. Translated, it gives CATSEGWGELFF.

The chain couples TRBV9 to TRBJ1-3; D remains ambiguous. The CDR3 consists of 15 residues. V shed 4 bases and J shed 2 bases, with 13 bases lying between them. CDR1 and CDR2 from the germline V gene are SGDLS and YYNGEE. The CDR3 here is CASSPNPGTGNTIYF. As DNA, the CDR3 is TGTGCCAGCAGCCCTAACCCGGGTACTGGAAACACCATATATTTT.